The 16 T cell receptor beta chains listed next were all sequenced from one sample in a study of T cells in Graves' hyperthyroidism and ophthalmopathy. Amplification targeted TCR beta CDR3 regions from RNA transcripts. The study used the HTBI primer set for a first-round RT-PCR of the TCR CDR3. TCRdb redid the calling of the multiplex PCR reads with MiXCR, one entry per CDR3 protein. The sample holds 390,000 or so distinct CDR3 sequences, roughly 14% seen once. The sample taken for sequencing was blood. Receptor source: a man aged 18-30 years with Graves' ophthalmopathy.

This clonotype has ten or more counts. V usage is TRBV6-6 and J usage is TRBJ2-7; tentative D call: TRBD1 (6 bases). Trimming removed 0 bases at V and 2 bases at J, with 20 bases between. The CDR3 consists of 18 residues. Germline V gives CDR1 MNHNY, CDR2 SVGAGI (reference sequence). This CDR3 reads CASSYSTQGEDPAYEQYF. CDR3 nucleotides: TGTGCCAGCAGTTACTCGACACAGGGTGAGGACCCCGCCTACGAGCAGTACTTC.

The chain uses TRBV9 and TRBJ1-5; 8 bases align to TRBD1. Germline V CDR1 and CDR2: SGDLS, YYNGEE. The CDR3 covers 13 residues. V trimming: 5 bases; J trimming: 8 bases; junction bases outside the gene matches: 6. The CDR3, as DNA: TGTGCCAGCAGTGACAGGGGTGGGGAGCCCCAGCATTTT. Its translation is CASSDRGGEPQHF.

This clonotype was seen more than once but under ten times. A read error may explain this, as a much larger clone is one base away. This likely comes from a read error, as the CDR3 has no conserved phenylalanine or tryptophan at its end. The genes are TRBV29-1 and TRBJ1-1, with unresolved D. The CDR3 has 12 amino acids. Germline V gene data show CDR1 as SQVTM and CDR2 as ANQGSEA. V dropped 7 bases and J dropped 4 bases, with 13 bases sitting between them. The CDR3 DNA follows: TGCAGCGCTGGAAGGGAGGGCACTGAAGCTTTCCTT. Protein sequence: CSAGREGTEAFL.

The genes are TRBV5-1 and TRBJ2-7; 12 positions agree with TRBD2. The germline gives CDR1 SGHRS, CDR2 YFSETQ. V dropped 0 bases and J dropped 5; count of bases not matched to a gene: 15. The CDR3 is 19 amino acids. The CDR3: CASSLGASYLAGGPHEQYF. As DNA, the CDR3 is TGCGCCAGCAGCTTGGGAGCAAGTTATCTAGCGGGGGGGCCCCACGAGCAGTACTTC. The full variable domain, completed using reference TRBV5-1 and TRBJ2-7, is KAGVTQTPRYLIKTRGQQVTLSCSPISGHRSVSWYQQTPGQGLQFLFEYFSETQRNKGNFPGRFSGRQFSNSRSEMNVSTLELGDSALYLCASSLGASYLAGGPHEQYFGPGTRLTVT.

The rearrangement uses TRBV7-9 and TRBJ1-6; no firm D call. Deletions cut 1 base from V and 3 bases from J, with 13 bases between. CDR1 is SEHNR and CDR2 is FQNEAQ in the germline V gene (reference sequence). CDR3 length: 17 residues. The CDR3 protein is CASSLVGEGYYNSPLHF. CDR3 DNA: TGTGCCAGCAGCTTAGTCGGGGAGGGTTACTATAATTCACCCCTCCACTTT. Complete variable domain (other parts from reference TRBV7-9 and TRBJ1-6): DTGVSQNPRHKITKRGQNVTFRCDPISEHNRLYWYRQTLGQGPEFLTYFQNEAQLEKSRLLSDRFSAERPKGSFSTLEIQRTEQGDSAMYLCASSLVGEGYYNSPLHFGNGTRLTVT.

V and J are TRBV20-1 and TRBJ2-7; either TRBD1 or TRBD2 may fit D (5 bases each). Looked up from germline, CDR1 is DFQATT and CDR2 is SNEGSKA (reference sequence). CDR3 length: 14 residues. The CDR3 DNA follows: TGCAAGGCACGGGGCTCGCAAGGACCCTACGAGCAGTACTTC. Residues: CKARGSQGPYEQYF.

This clonotype was detected ten times or more. The J gene is TRBJ2-1, the V gene TRBV11-2, with D unresolved. V was pared by 0 bases and J by 8 bases, with 8 bases between. Germline V lookup: CDR1 SGHAT, CDR2 FQNNGV. This CDR3 contains 13 residues. The CDR3 DNA follows: TGTGCCAGCAGCTTAGAAGCAGGCCATGAGCAGTTCTTC. The encoded protein is CASSLEAGHEQFF. Using reference TRBV11-2 and TRBJ2-1 for the parts outside the CDR3, the full variable domain is EAGVAQSPRYKIIEKRQSVAFWCNPISGHATLYWYQQILGQGPKLLIQFQNNGVVDDSQLPKDRFSAERLKGVDSTLKIQPAKLEDSAVYLCASSLEAGHEQFFGPGTRLTVL.

This clonotype was found many times. The chain carries TRBV11-2 and TRBJ2-5; tentatively, D is TRBD2 (6 bases). The germline gives CDR1 SGHAT, CDR2 FQNNGV. V lost 5 bases to trimming and J lost 5 bases, with 12 bases between them. The CDR3 has 13 amino acids. As DNA, the CDR3 is TGTGCCAGCAGCCCTAGCGCTGGGGAGACCCAGTACTTC. Its protein is CASSPSAGETQYF.

In its sample, this clonotype was seen many times. The chain joins TRBV7-9 to TRBJ2-3; TRBD2 agrees at 9 bases. This CDR3 spans 15 amino acids. Germline V gene lookup returns CDR1 SEHNR and CDR2 FQNEAQ (reference sequence). J gave up 1 base and V 2 bases, and 1 base lay outside the gene matches. The CDR3 DNA is TGTGCCAGCAGCTTAACTAGCGGGCGCACAGATACGCAGTATTTT. Protein product: CASSLTSGRTDTQYF. Variable domain in full (rest from reference TRBV7-9 and TRBJ2-3): DTGVSQNPRHKITKRGQNVTFRCDPISEHNRLYWYRQTLGQGPEFLTYFQNEAQLEKSRLLSDRFSAERPKGSFSTLEIQRTEQGDSAMYLCASSLTSGRTDTQYFGPGTRLTVL.

This clonotype occurred many times. The V and J genes are TRBV12-3 or TRBV12-4 and TRBJ1-6; D possibly corresponds to TRBD1 (6 bases). The CDR3 totals 14 residues. Trimming removed 6 bases from V and 13 bases from J, with 19 bases in between. CDR3: CASSQQGSYSPLHF. The CDR3 DNA follows: TGTGCCAGCAGCCAACAGGGTTCCTATAGTCCCCTCCACTTT.

This clonotype was found a few times. The chain recombines TRBV2 with TRBJ1-6, with D hard to call. The CDR3 contains 14 residues. CDR1 SNHLY and CDR2 FYNNEI come from the germline V gene. Trimming took 1 base from V and 7 from J, leaving 8 bases between them. The CDR3 region is CASSEEVRNSPLHF. In DNA form, the CDR3 reads TGTGCCAGCAGTGAAGAGGTTAGGAATTCACCCCTCCACTTT.

This clonotype was observed many times. The gene calls are TRBV5-1 and TRBJ2-6; D gene unclear. The CDR3 is 14 residues long. CDR1 and CDR2 (germline): SGHRS, YFSETQ. Between the trimmed V and J ends, which lost 3 bases and 0 bases, there was a span of 4 bases. CDR3 protein: CASSWNSGANVLTF. In DNA, the CDR3 is TGCGCCAGCAGCTGGAACTCTGGGGCCAACGTCCTGACTTTC.

This chain uses TRBV20-1 with TRBJ2-1; 7 nucleotides align to TRBD2. The CDR3 covers 15 residues. V lost 4 bases and J lost 9; bases outside the gene matches: 15. The germline CDR1 and CDR2 sequences are DFQATT and SNEGSKA (reference sequence). CDR3 in amino acids: CSANPLPGGIFEQFF. The CDR3 region has the DNA TGCAGTGCTAATCCCCTTCCGGGAGGCATATTTGAGCAGTTCTTC.

This clonotype was seen at least ten times. Here the CDR3 DNA reads TGTGCCAGCAGGTGGGACACAGATACGCAGTATTTT. Translated: CASRWDTDTQYF. The chain links TRBV2 to TRBJ2-3; D uncertain. V lost 6 bases, J lost 2 bases, and 6 bases lay in between. The CDR3 consists of 12 residues. Germline V gene data show CDR1 as SNHLY and CDR2 as FYNNEI.

This clonotype was seen ten or more times. Here the CDR3 DNA reads TGTGCCATCGGGACTAGCGGGAGCAATGAGCAGTTCTTC. Its translation: CAIGTSGSNEQFF. The genes are TRBV10-3 and TRBJ2-1, with 14 bases matching TRBD2. CDR3 length: 13 amino acids. V gave up 8 bases and J gave up 6 bases; unmatched junction bases: 0. From germline, CDR1 is ENHRY and CDR2 SYGVKD.

This clonotype was counted many times. The rearrangement uses TRBV7-9 and TRBJ2-7; D is perhaps TRBD2 (6 bases). Trimming cost V 0 bases and J 1 base, with 16 bases left between them. Germline assignment: CDR1 SEHNR and CDR2 FQNEAQ (reference sequence). The CDR3 is 17 residues long. DNA for the CDR3: TGTGCCAGCAGCTTAGCGGCTGGAGGGAGACTATCCTACGAGCAGTACTTC. Translating it yields CASSLAAGGRLSYEQYF.